The present TCR beta chain was sequenced within a study of shared clonotypes between healthy human individuals (TCRdb year 2020). For the wider study: The cohort included three men and a couple of women between 18 and 49 years of age. For each donor, CD4 naive and CD4 memory were each given three plates, CD8 naive was given two plates, and CD8 memory was given one plate. Blood TCR repertoires of roughly five healthy adults were deeply sequenced to estimate repertoire size and the extent of clonotype sharing between individuals. Different laboratories and diverse techniques were used to prepare libraries and sequence TCR repertoires, to increase sequencing depth and limit assay-specific biases. Per donor, leukapheresis produced somewhere between about 0.9 and 9.5 billion PBMCs. Findings and caveats that apply to the study as a whole: Estimated clonotype richness was generally larger for naive than for memory subsets. Pairwise subsampling led to the expectation that sequencing depth would affect the degree of clonotype sharing among donors. The small number of donors limited the genetic and exposure-history diversity represented. Higher generation probabilities were observed for clonotypes shared by all four sorted-subset donors than for non-shared clonotypes. Incomplete sequencing was indicated by rarefaction of sorted-subset datasets, despite the large sequencing depth. Only blood was sampled, and tissue TCR repertoires likely differ from those in blood. When several donors were compared, the shared fraction of clonotypes was about 5% for naive CD4, approximately 3.3% for naive CD8, more than 2% for memory CD4, and 0.4% for memory CD8.

V loses 2 bases of germline sequence and J loses 6 bases, and the interval between the two ends is 14 bases. The germline V gene (reference sequence) provides CDR1 GTSNPN and CDR2 SVGIG. CDR3 length: 14 amino acids, cysteine to phenylalanine. The CDR3 DNA has 42 bases and is translated from base 1. Donors were healthy HIV-negative adults with no recently reported acute infections or vaccinations. All donors were Caucasian adults living in Nashville, Tennessee, USA. CD4+ T cells were enriched through magnetic negative selection, after which naive cells were positively selected on CD45RA and the remaining negative fraction served as the memory subset. Blood was collected by leukapheresis, and PBMCs were isolated by Ficoll-Histopaque density gradient centrifugation and then cryopreserved in liquid nitrogen vapor phase. Analytical flow cytometry was used to check the purity and quantity of each magnetically sorted T cell population. Genomic DNA was isolated from each sorted fraction and quantified by UV absorbance on a Nanodrop 2000c.

Using the deep immunoSEQ assay, TCR CDR3 regions were amplified from genomic DNA by multiplex PCR. Extracted genomic DNA from each cell subset was distributed evenly across all wells of several immunoSEQ 96-well plates, and each plate was treated as a replicate. For sorted subsets, roughly 200 ng of genomic DNA, equivalent to roughly 30,000 T cell genomes, went into each replicate PCR. Purified libraries were measured with a Qubit 3.0 fluorometer, size-checked on a Bioanalyzer 2100, and measured again with the KAPA Library Quantification kit. Every immunoSEQ 96-well plate was sequenced on a separate single-read 150-cycle Illumina NextSeq 550 flow cell. In the source study's methods: Because the immunoSEQ output included only junctional sequences and no quality scores, the filtering could not be the same as the filtering used for full-length reads. To assign V/J genes and CDR3, sequences were annotated using PyIR, a Python wrapper for IgBLAST v1.9, with IMGT germline references. Any read was removed if the V/J assignment was weak (E-value above 1e-6), the CDR3 was missing, or the read contained stop codons, out-of-frame junctions, or ambiguous translated residues. A V3J clonotype was defined by an identical inferred V gene, J gene, and CDR3 amino acid sequence. Percentage overlap between repertoires was computed as shared unique clonotypes divided by the size of the smaller repertoire. Three approaches were used to assess repertoire richness: RTK rarefaction, the Chao1 estimator, and Recon v2.1 estimates of unobserved clonotypes. Generation probabilities were computed with OLGA for all TCRbeta clonotypes obtained by the gDNA method from several donors. TCRdb provides this immuneACCESS table in a form limited to in-frame rearrangements. Some clones are lacking; in checked studies, under half of them reflect an unresolved V gene, and why the rest are absent is not known. That table supplies the V and J calls and clone size; D and trimming were determined from the DNA. The sample table holds 1.6 million or so clones, of which roughly 96% were seen once. Of the sample, 0.95% to 1.5% falls within the top ten clones.

In the case of this clone: The antigen it binds to is not known. No qualities accompany the bases; no much larger clone lies one base away.

Material: naive CD4+ T cells sorted from blood. This specimen's cell subset or site label, per the study, means: CD45RA+ positively selected. This receptor was obtained from a man younger than 40 in good health. This receptor chain uses TRBV30 and TRBJ1-5; TRBD1 could be the D gene, as 6 bases match. The DNA is TGTGCCTGGAGTAGTACAGGGTGGTCTCAGCCCCAGCATTTT. This encodes CAWSSTGWSQPQHF.